The 29 T cell receptor beta chains below were found in one sample sequenced in a study of T cell responses to AZD1222 COVID-19 vaccine. Clones were sequenced by immunoSEQ multiplex PCR, and TCRdb holds only the in-frame ones, with some missing. The sample carries 150,000 to 200,000 clones, 80% to 95% recorded once. The sample here was peripheral blood, taken 28 days after the second AZD1222 dose. The receptors derive from an adult who received the AZD1222 COVID-19 vaccine.

This chain connects TRBV11-2 to TRBJ1-1; D remains unclear. The germline V and J ends were trimmed by 0 bases and 7 bases, with 12 bases remaining between them. Germline CDR1 is SGHAT and CDR2 is FQNNGV. CDR3 size: 14 residues. CDR3 protein: CASSLEGSLGEAFF. The CDR3 coding sequence is TGTGCCAGCAGCTTAGAAGGTAGTTTAGGTGAAGCTTTCTTT.

The chain uses TRBV5-6 and TRBJ2-7, with 7 bases fitting TRBD1. The CDR3 contains 15 residues. With V trimmed by 3 bases and J by 3 bases, 9 bases remained unmatched. Germline CDR1 SGHDT, CDR2 YYEEEE. DNA for the CDR3: TGTGCCAGCAGCTCCAGACAGGGTAATGTCTACGAGCAGTACTTC. It yields the protein CASSSRQGNVYEQYF.

The V gene is TRBV5-5, the J gene TRBJ2-7, with 9 bases identical to TRBD1. Germline trimming cut 0 bases from V and 7 bases from J; bases unmatched to any gene: 11. This CDR3 contains 16 residues. CDR1 and CDR2 from the germline V gene are SGHKS and YYEKEE (reference sequence). The CDR3, as DNA: TGTGCCAGCAGCTTGGGTGTGGGACAGGGTTCCCGGGAGCAGTACTTC. Residues: CASSLGVGQGSREQYF.

This sequence joins TRBV28 and TRBJ2-7, with TRBD2 matching 13 bases. Germline V gives CDR1 MDHEN, CDR2 SYDVKM. The CDR3 is made up of 15 amino acids. V lost 10 bases, J lost 2 bases, and 8 bases stayed unmatched. Here the CDR3 DNA reads TGTGCCACCAAAAGCGGGACTAGCGGGACCTACGAGCAGTACTTC. It is translated as CATKSGTSGTYEQYF.

The V gene is TRBV5-5, the J gene TRBJ2-5; tentative D call: TRBD2 (7 bases). The V end was cut by 0 bases, the J end by 5 bases, with 11 bases between. Germline V CDR1 and CDR2: SGHKS, YYEKEE (reference sequence). The CDR3 has 14 amino acids. The CDR3 region is CASSLEGGLETQYF. The CDR3 DNA reads TGTGCCAGCAGCTTGGAGGGGGGGTTGGAGACCCAGTACTTC.

The chain links TRBV19 to TRBJ1-1; D possibly corresponds to TRBD1 (6 bases). The germline CDR1 and CDR2 sequences are LNHDA and SQIVND (reference sequence). The CDR3 has 13 amino acids. Trimming took 4 bases from V and 4 from J, leaving 10 bases between them. The CDR3 is CASSRGAGTEAFF. The CDR3 DNA follows: TGTGCCAGTAGTAGGGGGGCAGGCACTGAAGCTTTCTTT.

This clone has only one observation. The genes are TRBV11-2 and TRBJ2-5; D is uncertain. The CDR3 is made up of 14 amino acids. Germline CDR1 SGHAT, CDR2 FQNNGV. V lost 2 bases and J lost 1, with 8 bases in between. The CDR3 DNA sequence: TGTGCCAGCAGCTTAACTCTAGTCCAAGAGACCCAGTACTTC. It translates to CASSLTLVQETQYF.

J is TRBJ2-6 and V is TRBV18, with D hard to call. V was clipped by 4 bases and J by 0 bases, with 10 bases between them. CDR1 and CDR2 (germline): KGHSH, LQKENI. The CDR3 runs to 16 residues. The CDR3 here is CASSQAAFSGANVLTF. CDR3 in DNA: TGTGCCAGCTCACAGGCAGCCTTCTCTGGGGCCAACGTCCTGACTTTC.

This chain connects TRBV3-1 (or the pseudogene TRBV3-2) to TRBJ2-7; tentatively, D is TRBD1 (5 bases). In germline, CDR1 is LGHDT, CDR2 YNNKEL (reference sequence). The CDR3 consists of 14 residues. The ends were cut back, 1 base at V and 0 bases at J, with 7 bases in the middle. The CDR3 here is CASSQVTASYEQYF. In DNA form, the CDR3 reads TGTGCCAGCAGCCAAGTGACAGCCTCCTACGAGCAGTACTTC.

The rearrangement joins TRBV15 to TRBJ2-2, with D tentatively TRBD2 (5 bases). The CDR3 sequence is 15 residues long. The V gene lost 0 bases and the J gene lost 8 bases, with 13 bases spanning the gap. Germline V gives CDR1 LNHNV, CDR2 YYDKDF (reference sequence). CDR3 in amino acids: CATSRDRKAAGELFF. In DNA form, the CDR3 reads TGTGCCACCAGCAGAGATCGGAAAGCGGCGGGGGAGCTGTTTTTT.

V and J are TRBV2 and TRBJ2-3; possibly TRBD1 or TRBD2 for D (5 bases each). This CDR3 has 15 amino acids. V was clipped by 7 bases and J by 1 base, with 15 bases between them. Germline V gives CDR1 SNHLY, CDR2 FYNNEI. CDR3 bases: TGTGCCAGCATCCTCGGGGCCCCAGGCACAGATACGCAGTATTTT. Its translation: CASILGAPGTDTQYF.

This chain joins TRBV6-4 and TRBJ1-2, with 9 positions matching TRBD1. The CDR3 has 14 residues. The germline V gene has CDR1 MRHNA and CDR2 SNTAGT. The J segment lost 7 bases and the V segment lost 4 bases, leaving 7 bases of the junction unmatched. Here the CDR3 DNA reads TGTGCCAGCAGTGTAGCCCCGGGACAGGGTGGCTACACCTTC. Translated, it gives CASSVAPGQGGYTF.

The V gene is TRBV5-1, the J gene TRBJ2-3; no definite D call. Germline V lookup: CDR1 SGHRS, CDR2 YFSETQ. The CDR3 runs 12 residues. The V and J ends lost 4 bases and 5 bases respectively, with 8 bases between them. The CDR3 region is CASSQVEDTQYF. The CDR3 coding sequence is TGCGCCAGCAGCCAAGTGGAAGATACGCAGTATTTT. The variable domain in full, completed from reference TRBV5-1 and TRBJ2-3, reads KAGVTQTPRYLIKTRGQQVTLSCSPISGHRSVSWYQQTPGQGLQFLFEYFSETQRNKGNFPGRFSGRQFSNSRSEMNVSTLELGDSALYLCASSQVEDTQYFGPGTRLTVL.

The chain uses TRBV7-2 and TRBJ2-1, with TRBD2 matching over 10 bases. Per the germline V gene, CDR1 is SGHTA and CDR2 is FQGNSA. V shed 5 bases, J shed 9 bases, and the junction held 13 bases outside the gene matches. The CDR3 has 16 residues. The chain's CDR3 is CASSQGLAGAQGEQFF. Here the CDR3 DNA reads TGTGCCAGCAGCCAGGGGCTAGCGGGGGCTCAGGGTGAGCAGTTCTTC.

The chain joins TRBV18 to TRBJ2-3, with D possibly TRBD2 on 7 matching bases. The CDR3 length is 17 residues. Looked up from germline, CDR1 is KGHSH and CDR2 is LQKENI. The ends were cut back, 4 bases at V and 0 bases at J, with 17 bases in the middle. The chain's CDR3 is CASSRGGLGGSTDTQYF. The CDR3 DNA sequence: TGTGCCAGCTCACGAGGCGGACTAGGGGGGAGCACAGATACGCAGTATTTT.

CDR3 amino acids: CASTTRGGDSNQPQHF. As DNA, the CDR3 is TGTGCCAGTACTACGAGGGGGGGAGATAGCAATCAGCCCCAGCATTTT. The chain couples TRBV19 to TRBJ1-5, with D perhaps TRBD1 (6 bases). The V gene's germline CDR1 is LNHDA and CDR2 SQIVND (reference sequence). This CDR3 spans 16 amino acids. Trimming took off 7 bases at V and 0 bases at J, with 16 bases between the two ends.

The J gene is TRBJ2-1, the V gene TRBV3-1 (or the pseudogene TRBV3-2), with D perhaps TRBD2 (7 bases). V was pared by 2 bases and J by 5 bases, with 16 bases between. Germline V CDR1 and CDR2: LGHDT, YNNKEL (reference sequence). This CDR3 is 16 amino acids long. The CDR3 reads CASSQYEGGRNNEQFF. CDR3 sequence (DNA): TGTGCCAGCAGCCAATACGAGGGGGGGCGTAACAATGAGCAGTTCTTC.

The gene calls are TRBV7-2 and TRBJ1-1, with 8 bases fitting TRBD1. CDR3 length equals 15 residues. The junction had 6 bases not matched to a gene; V was cut back by 5 bases and J by 1 base. The germline CDR1 and CDR2 sequences are SGHTA and FQGNSA. Here the CDR3 reads CASSQGDRWNTEAFF. CDR3 nucleotides: TGTGCCAGCAGCCAGGGGGACAGGTGGAACACTGAAGCTTTCTTT. The variable domain in full, completed from reference TRBV7-2 and TRBJ1-1, reads GAGVSQSPSNKVTEKGKDVELRCDPISGHTALYWYRQSLGQGLEFLIYFQGNSAPDKSGLPSDRFSAERTGGSVSTLTIQRTQQEDSAVYLCASSQGDRWNTEAFFGQGTRLTVV.

This sequence joins TRBV5-1 and TRBJ1-5; TRBD1 matches 11 bases. Looked up from germline, CDR1 is SGHRS and CDR2 is YFSETQ. The trim removed 4 bases at V and 7 bases at J, leaving 4 bases unmatched. The CDR3 length is 14 residues. The CDR3 loop is CASSLGTGGQPQHF. The CDR3 bases are TGCGCCAGCAGCCTCGGGACAGGGGGGCAGCCCCAGCATTTT.

The chain couples TRBV24-1 to TRBJ2-3; 7 nucleotides line up with TRBD2. This CDR3 has 12 residues. Trimming took 2 bases from V and 9 from J; bases not matched to a gene: 1. CDR1 is KGHDR and CDR2 is SFDVKD in the germline V gene. The DNA of the CDR3 is TGTGCCACCAGTGATTCCGGGAGGACGCAGTATTTT. Translated, it gives CATSDSGRTQYF.

The chain uses TRBV21-1 and TRBJ2-1. TRBV21-1 is noted as a pseudogene. CDR3 length: 15 residues. CDR3 region: CASSDRDGEYNEQFF. The DNA of the CDR3 is TGTGCCAGCAGCGACCGGGACGGAGAGTACAATGAGCAGTTCTTC.

V usage is TRBV7-3 and J usage is TRBJ2-5; a weak D match, TRBD1 (6 bases). This CDR3 has 13 amino acids. Trimming left V 2 bases short and J 2 bases short, with 6 bases between. CDR1 is SGHTA, CDR2 FQGTGA, per germline. CDR3 amino acids: CASSLQGQETQYF. CDR3 in DNA: TGTGCCAGCAGCTTACAGGGGCAAGAGACCCAGTACTTC.

J is TRBJ2-2 and V is TRBV10-3, with 8 positions matching TRBD2. From germline, CDR1 is ENHRY and CDR2 SYGVKD. This CDR3 has 13 amino acids. V lost 11 bases, J lost 5 bases, and 7 bases stayed unmatched. CDR3 sequence: CAAGGAVTGELFF. The CDR3 region has the DNA TGTGCCGCCGGGGGGGCCGTTACCGGGGAGCTGTTTTTT.

This sequence joins TRBV6-2 or TRBV6-3 and TRBJ1-1, with 7 bases identical to TRBD1. CDR1 and CDR2 from the germline V gene are MNHEY and SVGEGT. The V segment lost 11 bases and the J segment 5 bases; nucleotides outside the gene matches: 29. CDR3 length: 19 amino acids. CDR3 residues: CALSYYSTGRGGVRTEAFF. CDR3 nucleotides: TGTGCCCTGAGTTACTACTCGACAGGGAGAGGGGGTGTAAGGACTGAAGCTTTCTTT.

The chain uses TRBV7-3 and TRBJ2-5; D remains unclear. Germline CDR1 is SGHTA and CDR2 is FQGTGA. V was pared by 5 bases and J by 1 base, with 8 bases between. There are 13 residues in the CDR3. The DNA of the CDR3 is TGTGCCAGCAGCGCCGGAACCCAAGAGACCCAGTACTTC. It encodes CASSAGTQETQYF.

The chain uses TRBV4-3 and TRBJ2-3; 15 nucleotides align to TRBD2. The J segment lost 4 bases and the V segment lost 0 bases, leaving 2 bases of the junction unmatched. The CDR3 sequence is 17 residues long. CDR1 and CDR2 (germline): LGHNA, YSLEER. CDR3 sequence reads: CASSQEWTSGGADTQYF. Written as DNA, the CDR3 is TGCGCCAGCAGCCAAGAGTGGACTAGCGGGGGGGCAGATACGCAGTATTTT.

The CDR3 here is CARSFGQDASLLNNSPLHF. CDR3 coding DNA: TGTGCCAGAAGCTTTGGACAGGATGCGTCCCTCCTCAATAATTCACCCCTCCACTTT. The chain combines TRBV5-3 with TRBJ1-6, with 7 bases aligning to TRBD1. TRBV5-3 is designated an ORF whose function remains uncertain. This CDR3 has 19 amino acids. V trimming: 2 bases; J trimming: 5 bases; junction bases outside the gene matches: 16.

V usage is TRBV28 and J usage is TRBJ2-5, with 10 bases fitting TRBD2. Germline CDR1 is MDHEN and CDR2 is SYDVKM. The CDR3 runs to 14 residues. V shed 6 bases and J 5 bases; nucleotides not matched to a gene: 6. The CDR3 region has the DNA TGTGCCAGCAGGAAGCGGGAGGGCCGGGAGACCCAGTACTTC. Amino acid sequence: CASRKREGRETQYF.

The chain combines TRBV28 with TRBJ2-5; D unclear. This CDR3 has 17 residues. Deletions cut 1 base from V and 1 base from J, with 16 bases between. Germline values: CDR1 MDHEN, CDR2 SYDVKM. The CDR3 loop is CASSLSQSLMAQETQYF. The DNA of the CDR3 is TGTGCCAGCAGTTTATCCCAATCCCTAATGGCCCAAGAGACCCAGTACTTC.